Listed below are T cell receptor beta chains from one sample, sequenced in a study of T cell responses to AZD1222 COVID-19 vaccine. Libraries were prepared by immunoSEQ multiplex PCR; TCRdb keeps only in-frame clonotypes and omits some of them. This repertoire shows about 100,000 clones, about 87% found once; its top ten account for about a tenth. This material consisted of peripheral blood, taken 28 days after the second AZD1222 dose. These receptors came from an adult who received the AZD1222 COVID-19 vaccine. Each CDR3 is given with its conserved first and last residue. Each record gives: clone size, J gene, D gene, V gene, CDR3 protein, CDR3 DNA. A D gene is named only where the DNA matches it firmly. The size entry is marked missing in some rows and otherwise reads once, few, many or a size class.

abundance: NA
j_gene: TRBJ1-5
d_gene: TRBD1
v_gene: TRBV28
CDR3aa: CASSRDRGYQPQHF
CDR3nt: TGTGCCAGCAGTCGGGACAGGGGATACCAGCCCCAGCATTTT

abundance: few
j_gene: TRBJ2-2
d_gene: TRBD1
v_gene: TRBV10-1
CDR3aa: CASSDAKGQGTGELFF
CDR3nt: TGCGCCAGCAGTGACGCGAAGGGACAGGGTACCGGGGAGCTGTTTTTT

abundance: NA
j_gene: TRBJ1-4
d_gene: TRBD1
v_gene: TRBV7-2
CDR3aa: CASKQRQGWGTNEKLFF
CDR3nt: TGTGCCAGCAAGCAGAGACAGGGTTGGGGCACTAATGAAAAACTGTTTTTT

abundance: NA
j_gene: TRBJ2-7
d_gene: NA
v_gene: TRBV11-2
CDR3aa: CASSLYSDEQYF
CDR3nt: TGTGCCAGCAGCTTGTACAGTGACGAGCAGTACTTC

abundance: NA
j_gene: TRBJ2-6
d_gene: NA
v_gene: TRBV7-9
CDR3aa: CASSLWDSPSGANVLTF
CDR3nt: TGTGCCAGCAGCTTATGGGATTCGCCGTCTGGGGCCAACGTCCTGACTTTC

abundance: NA
j_gene: TRBJ2-2
d_gene: NA
v_gene: TRBV5-1
CDR3aa: CASSLGGAQTGELFF
CDR3nt: TGCGCCAGCAGCTTGGGGGGGGCGCAGACCGGGGAGCTGTTTTTT

abundance: NA
j_gene: TRBJ1-3
d_gene: NA
v_gene: TRBV27
CDR3aa: CASSPLGGGSGNTIYF
CDR3nt: TGTGCCAGCAGTCCATTGGGAGGGGGCTCTGGAAACACCATATATTTT

abundance: NA
j_gene: TRBJ1-1
d_gene: TRBD1
v_gene: TRBV3-1/TRBV3-2
CDR3aa: CASSTTGEVTEAFF
CDR3nt: TGTGCCAGCAGCACAACAGGGGAGGTCACTGAAGCTTTCTTT

abundance: NA
j_gene: TRBJ1-2
d_gene: NA
v_gene: TRBV18
CDR3aa: CASSPGPNYGYTF
CDR3nt: TGTGCCAGCTCACCAGGACCGAACTATGGCTACACCTTC

abundance: few
j_gene: TRBJ1-5
d_gene: TRBD1
v_gene: TRBV6-5
CDR3aa: CASSHRGPNQPQHF
CDR3nt: TGTGCCAGCAGTCACAGGGGGCCTAATCAGCCCCAGCATTTT

abundance: NA
j_gene: TRBJ2-1
d_gene: NA
v_gene: TRBV19
CDR3aa: CASSISQGYEQFF
CDR3nt: TGTGCCAGTAGTATTTCACAGGGTTATGAGCAGTTCTTC

abundance: few
j_gene: TRBJ1-2
d_gene: NA
v_gene: TRBV11-3
CDR3aa: CASSQGSGYTF
CDR3nt: TGTGCCAGCAGCCAAGGGAGTGGCTACACCTTC

abundance: NA
j_gene: TRBJ1-5
d_gene: TRBD1
v_gene: TRBV18
CDR3aa: CASSQGQGGQPQHF
CDR3nt: TGTGCCAGCTCACAGGGACAGGGGGGCCAGCCCCAGCATTTT

abundance: NA
j_gene: TRBJ1-4
d_gene: NA
v_gene: TRBV7-9
CDR3aa: CASSLSGAGLGEKLFF
CDR3nt: TGTGCCAGCAGCTTATCTGGTGCGGGGCTCGGGGAAAAACTGTTTTTT

abundance: NA
j_gene: TRBJ2-1
d_gene: NA
v_gene: TRBV5-1
CDR3aa: CASSPPANEQFF
CDR3nt: TGCGCCAGCAGCCCGCCGGCGAATGAGCAGTTCTTC

abundance: NA
j_gene: TRBJ2-2
d_gene: NA
v_gene: TRBV3-1/TRBV3-2
CDR3aa: CASSPTDSGTGELFF
CDR3nt: TGTGCCAGCAGCCCGACCGATTCGGGAACCGGGGAGCTGTTTTTT

abundance: once
j_gene: TRBJ1-2
d_gene: NA
v_gene: TRBV19
CDR3aa: CASSRGNYGYTF
CDR3nt: TGTGCCAGTAGCAGGGGCAACTATGGCTACACCTTC

abundance: few
j_gene: TRBJ1-4
d_gene: NA
v_gene: TRBV28
CDR3aa: CASSLGGAGQEKLFF
CDR3nt: TGTGCCAGCAGTTTAGGGGGAGCGGGCCAGGAAAAACTGTTTTTT

abundance: NA
j_gene: TRBJ1-1
d_gene: TRBD1
v_gene: TRBV30
CDR3aa: CAWSATGTGEAFF
CDR3nt: TGTGCCTGGAGTGCAACCGGGACAGGGGAAGCTTTCTTT

abundance: NA
j_gene: TRBJ2-7
d_gene: TRBD2
v_gene: TRBV4-3
CDR3aa: CASSHGEGYGYEQYF
CDR3nt: TGCGCCAGCAGCCATGGGGAGGGATACGGCTACGAGCAGTACTTC

abundance: NA
j_gene: TRBJ2-1
d_gene: TRBD2
v_gene: TRBV7-2
CDR3aa: CASSSGLAGFYPFF
CDR3nt: TGTGCCAGCAGCTCGGGACTAGCGGGGTTCTACCCGTTCTTC

abundance: NA
j_gene: TRBJ2-1
d_gene: TRBD2
v_gene: TRBV6-5
CDR3aa: CAGRTSGRATEQFF
CDR3nt: TGTGCCGGGAGGACTAGCGGGAGGGCTACTGAGCAGTTCTTC

abundance: few
j_gene: TRBJ2-7
d_gene: NA
v_gene: TRBV7-9
CDR3aa: CASSLALGLTYEQYF
CDR3nt: TGTGCCAGCAGCTTAGCGCTGGGCCTCACCTACGAGCAGTACTTC

abundance: NA
j_gene: TRBJ2-7
d_gene: TRBD1
v_gene: TRBV2
CDR3aa: CASSEAGTVYEQYF
CDR3nt: TGTGCCAGCAGTGAGGCCGGGACAGTCTACGAGCAGTACTTC

abundance: NA
j_gene: TRBJ2-3
d_gene: TRBD2
v_gene: TRBV10-3
CDR3aa: CAISERLAGAYF
CDR3nt: TGTGCCATCAGTGAGAGACTAGCGGGGGCCTATTTT

abundance: NA
j_gene: TRBJ2-1
d_gene: NA
v_gene: TRBV5-1
CDR3aa: CASSVGTGLNNEQFF
CDR3nt: TGCGCCAGCAGCGTCGGAACAGGGCTAAACAATGAGCAGTTCTTC

abundance: NA
j_gene: TRBJ2-3
d_gene: TRBD2
v_gene: TRBV10-3
CDR3aa: CAISERAGLARTDTQYF
CDR3nt: TGTGCCATCAGTGAAAGGGCGGGACTAGCGCGCACAGATACGCAGTATTTT

abundance: few
j_gene: TRBJ2-7
d_gene: TRBD1
v_gene: TRBV13
CDR3aa: CASSYRGGQGIHEQYF
CDR3nt: TGTGCCAGCAGCTACCGAGGGGGACAGGGGATCCACGAGCAGTACTTC

abundance: NA
j_gene: TRBJ1-2
d_gene: NA
v_gene: TRBV15
CDR3aa: CATSRGLNYGYTF
CDR3nt: TGTGCCACCAGCCGAGGGTTAAACTATGGCTACACCTTC

abundance: NA
j_gene: TRBJ2-2
d_gene: NA
v_gene: TRBV7-7
CDR3aa: CASSLAGGGGNTGELFF
CDR3nt: TGTGCTAGCAGCTTAGCAGGCGGTGGAGGGAACACCGGGGAGCTGTTTTTT

abundance: NA
j_gene: TRBJ1-1
d_gene: TRBD1
v_gene: TRBV6-5
CDR3aa: CASSSGQGGNTEAFF
CDR3nt: TGTGCCAGCAGTTCCGGACAGGGTGGGAACACTGAAGCTTTCTTT

abundance: NA
j_gene: TRBJ2-7
d_gene: TRBD2
v_gene: TRBV19
CDR3aa: CASSKAGAPYEQYF
CDR3nt: TGTGCCAGTAGTAAGGCGGGAGCCCCCTACGAGCAGTACTTC

abundance: NA
j_gene: TRBJ1-2
d_gene: NA
v_gene: TRBV29-1
CDR3aa: CSVVKEGAQLANYGYTF
CDR3nt: TGCAGCGTTGTCAAAGAAGGGGCTCAGTTAGCTAACTATGGCTACACCTTC

abundance: once
j_gene: TRBJ2-1
d_gene: TRBD2
v_gene: TRBV5-1
CDR3aa: CASTLAGGRDEQLF
CDR3nt: TGCGCCAGCACACTAGCGGGGGGCCGCGATGAGCAGCTCTTC

abundance: NA
j_gene: TRBJ1-2
d_gene: NA
v_gene: TRBV19
CDR3aa: CASSRQLYGYTF
CDR3nt: TGTGCCAGTAGTCGGCAGCTCTATGGCTACACCTTC

abundance: NA
j_gene: TRBJ1-1
d_gene: NA
v_gene: TRBV30
CDR3aa: CAWIQGTTEAFF
CDR3nt: TGTGCCTGGATTCAGGGGACCACTGAAGCTTTCTTT

abundance: few
j_gene: TRBJ2-2
d_gene: NA
v_gene: TRBV19
CDR3aa: CASSSLPGLATGELFF
CDR3nt: TGTGCCAGTAGTAGCCTTCCGGGACTTGCCACCGGGGAGCTGTTTTTT

abundance: few
j_gene: TRBJ1-2
d_gene: NA
v_gene: TRBV9
CDR3aa: CASSVGSYGYTF
CDR3nt: TGTGCCAGCAGCGTAGGCAGCTATGGCTACACCTTC

abundance: NA
j_gene: TRBJ1-6
d_gene: NA
v_gene: TRBV6-5
CDR3aa: CASSWVRLDSPLHF
CDR3nt: TGTGCCAGCAGTTGGGTCCGCTTGGATTCACCCCTCCACTTT

abundance: NA
j_gene: TRBJ2-7
d_gene: NA
v_gene: TRBV19
CDR3aa: CASSIQEGLEQYF
CDR3nt: TGTGCCAGTAGTATACAGGAGGGGCTCGAGCAGTACTTC

abundance: NA
j_gene: TRBJ2-1
d_gene: TRBD1
v_gene: TRBV7-2
CDR3aa: CASSLVAGGGEQFF
CDR3nt: TGTGCCAGCAGCTTAGTTGCAGGGGGTGGTGAGCAGTTCTTC